One and the same sample provided the 27 T cell receptor beta chains below, sequenced in a study of PD-1 blockade in classical Hodgkin lymphoma. The time point denotes: newly diagnosed, previously untreated cHL patient sample. Profiling relied on immunoSEQ multiplex PCR, and the TCRdb table lists in-frame clones only, not all of them. The sample yields around 27,000 clones, approximately 93% seen once. The sample consisted of peripheral blood mononuclear cells (PBMCs). These TCRs come from a human donor with classical Hodgkin lymphoma.

V gene TRBV25-1 combines with J gene TRBJ1-3; D is possibly TRBD1 (6 bases). CDR1 MGHDK and CDR2 SYGVNS come from the germline V gene. Trimming removed 4 bases at V and 4 bases at J, with 17 bases between. The CDR3 spans 16 residues. The DNA for the CDR3 is TGTGCCAGCAGTGGCCCCGACAGGATGAGCGGAAACACCATATATTTT. Residues: CASSGPDRMSGNTIYF. The entire variable domain, with the rest obtained from reference TRBV25-1 and TRBJ1-3, is as follows: EADIYQTPRYLVIGTGKKITLECSQTMGHDKMYWYQQDPGMELHLIHYSYGVNSTEKGDLSSESTVSRIRTEHFPLTLESARPSHTSQYLCASSGPDRMSGNTIYFGEGSWLTVV.

CDR3 coding DNA: TGTGCCAGCAGCTTAGCGGGAGGCGGCACCGGGGAGCTGTTTTTT. Its protein product is CASSLAGGGTGELFF. V and J are TRBV7-2 and TRBJ2-2, with a weak D call TRBD2 (6 bases). V was trimmed by 0 bases and J by 4 bases, leaving 9 bases between them. The V gene's germline CDR1 is SGHTA and CDR2 FQGNSA. CDR3 length equals 15 residues.

In this sample, this clone is medium-sized. The chain has TRBV19 and TRBJ1-5, with 8 bases lining up with TRBD1. CDR1 is LNHDA, CDR2 SQIVND, per germline (reference sequence). The CDR3 covers 15 residues. J gave up 5 bases and V 3 bases, and 6 bases lay outside the gene matches. The CDR3 reads CASSIRGQGHQPQHF. The CDR3 DNA sequence: TGTGCCAGTAGTATCCGCGGACAGGGCCATCAGCCCCAGCATTTT. Full variable domain (rest looked up from reference TRBV19 and TRBJ1-5): DGGITQSPKYLFRKEGQNVTLSCEQNLNHDAMYWYRQDPGQGLRLIYYSQIVNDFQKGDIAEGYSVSREKKESFPLTVTSAQKNPTAFYLCASSIRGQGHQPQHFGDGTRLSIL.

V usage is TRBV5-1 and J usage is TRBJ2-3, with D unclear. The germline gives CDR1 SGHRS, CDR2 YFSETQ. Trimming removed 0 bases at V and 0 bases at J, with 8 bases between. The CDR3 is 15 residues long. The chain's CDR3 is CASSLVGISTDTQYF. CDR3 DNA: TGCGCCAGCAGCTTGGTGGGGATAAGCACAGATACGCAGTATTTT.

The V call is TRBV2, the J call TRBJ1-2; 7 bases map to TRBD1. V shed 6 bases, J shed 3 bases, and the junction held 1 base outside the gene matches. This CDR3 is 12 amino acids long. Per the germline V gene, CDR1 is SNHLY and CDR2 is FYNNEI. The CDR3 loop is CASRGTDYGYTF. The CDR3 nucleotides read TGTGCCAGCAGAGGGACAGACTATGGCTACACCTTC.

This chain connects TRBV28 to TRBJ2-7; 10 bases fit TRBD2. The germline V gene encodes CDR1 MDHEN and CDR2 SYDVKM. This CDR3 contains 13 residues. The ends lost 7 bases at V and 3 bases at J; junction bases unmatched: 3. The CDR3 spells CASIPSGSYEQYF. As DNA, the CDR3 is TGTGCCAGCATTCCTAGCGGGAGCTACGAGCAGTACTTC.

The J gene is TRBJ2-7, the V gene TRBV6-5, with a tentative D call TRBD1 (5 bases). The CDR3 contains 14 residues. Germline V gene sequence: CDR1 MNHEY, CDR2 SVGAGI. With 4 bases removed from V and 7 bases from J, the gap between germline ends came to 17 bases. CDR3 bases: TGTGCCAGCAGTTGGGGCCTGAGCAGTCGGGAGCAGTACTTC. Protein sequence: CASSWGLSSREQYF.

The chain has TRBV7-9 and TRBJ2-7, with TRBD2 matching over 15 bases. With V trimmed by 4 bases and J by 1 base, 8 bases remained unmatched. CDR3 length: 18 amino acids. The germline CDR1 and CDR2 sequences are SEHNR and FQNEAQ (reference sequence). CDR3 amino acids: CASSSGLAGGQRSYEQYF. The CDR3 DNA reads as TGTGCCAGCAGCTCGGGACTAGCGGGAGGCCAGAGGTCCTACGAGCAGTACTTC.

This chain uses TRBV18 with TRBJ2-7, with 10 bases identical to TRBD2. The CDR3 has 14 residues. The germline V gene encodes CDR1 KGHSH and CDR2 LQKENI. V was clipped by 6 bases and J by 2 bases; unmatched bases: 4. CDR3 DNA sequence: TGTGCCAGCTCTACTAGCGGGAAACCCTACGAGCAGTACTTC. Protein: CASSTSGKPYEQYF.

The gene calls are TRBV5-8 and TRBJ2-1; the D gene could be TRBD1 or TRBD2 (6 bases each). Trimming left V 0 bases short and J 4 bases short, with 17 bases between. Germline assignment: CDR1 SGHTS and CDR2 YDEGEE. The CDR3 has 17 amino acids. CDR3 bases: TGTGCCAGCAGCTTGGCTTGGGGGGCCGACCTTTACAATGAGCAGTTCTTC. Protein sequence: CASSLAWGADLYNEQFF.

This clone is labeled as medium-sized. In nucleotides, the CDR3 is TGTGCCAGCAGCTGGACAGGGAGATCTGGGGCCAACGTCCTGACTTTC. This encodes CASSWTGRSGANVLTF. This chain uses TRBV2 with TRBJ2-6; 8 bases are a match to TRBD1. Germline lookup yields CDR1 SNHLY and CDR2 FYNNEI. Losses at the gene ends were 6 bases for V and 1 base for J; bases not matched to a gene: 5. CDR3 length equals 16 residues.

The chain is built from TRBV7-6 and TRBJ2-7; TRBD2 is a possible D gene (6 bases). The germline V gene encodes CDR1 SGHVS and CDR2 FNYEAQ. This CDR3 has 13 amino acids. V was shortened by 5 bases and J by 3 bases, with 11 bases between the two germline ends. The CDR3 sequence is CASSAGTRYEQYF. CDR3 bases: TGTGCCAGCAGCGCCGGGACTCGCTACGAGCAGTACTTC.

This chain uses TRBV28 with TRBJ1-4; 11 positions match TRBD1. Germline CDR1 and CDR2: MDHEN and SYDVKM. This CDR3 is 15 amino acids long. With 3 bases clipped from V and 11 bases from J, the junction kept 8 bases outside the gene matches. This CDR3 reads CASSFGGTGGVKLFF. CDR3 nucleotides: TGTGCCAGCAGTTTTGGGGGGACAGGGGGTGTGAAACTGTTTTTT.

The gene calls are TRBV7-7 and TRBJ2-2; D perhaps matches TRBD2 (5 bases). The CDR3 is 14 amino acids. The V gene lost 5 bases and the J gene lost 7 bases, with 14 bases spanning the gap. CDR1 is SSHAT and CDR2 is FNYEAQ in the germline V gene (reference sequence). The CDR3 loop reads CASSLETKIGELFF. CDR3 coding DNA: TGTGCCAGCAGCCTCGAGACTAAGATCGGGGAGCTGTTTTTT.

This chain links TRBV15 with TRBJ2-6; D uncertain. The germline V gene encodes CDR1 LNHNV and CDR2 YYDKDF (reference sequence). V lost 0 bases and J lost 0, with 3 bases in between. The length of the CDR3 is 15 residues. DNA of the CDR3: TGTGCCACCAGCAGAGAGGCCTCTGGGGCCAACGTCCTGACTTTC. This codes for CATSREASGANVLTF.

This clone occurred once. The chain recombines TRBV5-4 with TRBJ2-2; 13 nucleotides line up with TRBD2. Germline V gives CDR1 SGHNT, CDR2 YYREEE (reference sequence). The CDR3 length is 16 residues. The trim removed 5 bases at V and 6 bases at J, leaving 7 bases unmatched. The DNA of the CDR3 is TGTGCCAGCAGACCTGGACTAGCGGGAGTCTCCGGGGAGCTGTTTTTT. Translating it yields CASRPGLAGVSGELFF.

This rearrangement joins TRBV11-2 to TRBJ1-1; D is undetermined. Germline assignment: CDR1 SGHAT and CDR2 FQNNGV. The CDR3 loop spans 15 amino acids. With 1 base removed from V and 2 bases from J, the gap between germline ends came to 11 bases. CDR3 in DNA: TGTGCCAGCAGCTTAGCACCAGTGGTTAACACTGAAGCTTTCTTT. This translates into CASSLAPVVNTEAFF.

This clone has a handful of counts. This chain joins TRBV5-6 and TRBJ2-5; 7 bases align to TRBD2. Germline CDR1 reads SGHDT; CDR2 reads YYEEEE. CDR3 size: 13 residues. V lost 4 bases to trimming and J lost 5 bases; unmatched junction nucleotides: 5. CDR3 nucleotide sequence: TGTGCCAGCAGCAAGACTAGCTGGGAGACCCAGTACTTC. Translation: CASSKTSWETQYF.

The chain links TRBV29-1 to TRBJ2-5; D call uncertain. V was cut by 5 bases and J by 0 bases, with 10 bases left in between. Germline CDR1 is SQVTM and CDR2 is ANQGSEA. CDR3 length equals 13 residues. CDR3 amino acids: CSVHGRDQETQYF. The CDR3, as DNA: TGCAGCGTTCACGGCAGAGACCAAGAGACCCAGTACTTC.

The gene calls are TRBV28 and TRBJ1-1; 7 bases agree with TRBD1. Germline CDR1 is MDHEN and CDR2 is SYDVKM. This CDR3 spans 15 amino acids. Germline trimming cut 4 bases from V and 4 bases from J; bases unmatched to any gene: 9. DNA of the CDR3: TGTGCCAGCAGTTCATACAGGGGCGCTGGCACTGAAGCTTTCTTT. It specifies CASSSYRGAGTEAFF.

This rearrangement joins TRBV5-1 to TRBJ2-5; a possible D gene is TRBD1 (5 bases). The J call is uncertain, as TRBJ2-7 better fits the DNA end. The CDR3 loop spans 13 amino acids. Germline V gives CDR1 SGHRS, CDR2 YFSETQ. The CDR3 sequence is CASSLAGLGEQYF. The CDR3 nucleotides read TGCGCCAGCAGCTTGGCAGGGTTGGGCGAGCAGTACTTC.

The V and J genes are TRBV11-1 and TRBJ2-2, with D unclear. The CDR3 is made up of 16 amino acids. Germline values: CDR1 SGHAT, CDR2 FQDESV (reference sequence). V shed 5 bases and J shed 6 bases, with 19 bases lying between them. The CDR3 loop is CASSERTGRWSGELFF. CDR3 in DNA: TGTGCCAGCAGCGAACGGACCGGACGGTGGTCCGGGGAGCTGTTTTTT.

The chain uses TRBV29-1 and TRBJ2-1, with D hard to call. Trimming left V 5 bases short and J 0 bases short, with 11 bases between. CDR3 length: 14 amino acids. Per germline, CDR1 SQVTM and CDR2 ANQGSEA. CDR3 DNA: TGCAGCGTTCCGGCGGTCCTCTCCTACAATGAGCAGTTCTTC. It yields the protein CSVPAVLSYNEQFF.

The chain couples TRBV6-6 to TRBJ1-5; D gene uncertain. Trimming pared 1 base from V and 2 bases from J, leaving 6 bases between. Germline V gene sequence: CDR1 MNHNY, CDR2 SVGAGI (reference sequence). The CDR3 is 14 residues long. This CDR3 reads CASSYFEGNQPQHF. The CDR3 DNA reads TGTGCCAGCAGTTACTTTGAAGGCAATCAGCCCCAGCATTTT.

This chain joins TRBV9 and TRBJ1-2, with TRBD1 matching 10 bases. J gave up 4 bases and V 4 bases, and 10 bases lay outside the gene matches. This CDR3 has 16 residues. The germline gives CDR1 SGDLS, CDR2 YYNGEE. The CDR3 is CASSLTGQGGSYGYTF. DNA for the CDR3: TGTGCCAGCAGCTTGACCGGACAGGGGGGGTCCTATGGCTACACCTTC.

This chain links TRBV21-1 with TRBJ2-1; TRBD2 was called by the table and not checked on the DNA. TRBV21-1 is assigned pseudogene status. The CDR3 is 16 amino acids. As DNA, the CDR3 is TGTGCCAGCACCACGGGAAGTAGCGGGAGCCACAATGAGCAGTTCTTC. Its protein product is CASTTGSSGSHNEQFF.

The J gene is TRBJ2-3, the V gene TRBV7-2; tentative D call: TRBD2 (6 bases). The CDR3 covers 16 residues. Germline CDR1 reads SGHTA; CDR2 reads FQGNSA. V lost 5 bases to trimming and J lost 1 base, with 16 bases between them. CDR3 sequence (DNA): TGTGCCAGCAGCCCCTGGGGCGGGATTGGCACAGATACGCAGTATTTT. This gives the protein CASSPWGGIGTDTQYF.